Below are 27 T cell receptor beta chains sequenced from a single sample in a study of blood T cell repertoires in COVID-19 (dated by TCRdb to the early 2020s). Preparation of the library involved the immunoSEQ multiplex PCR assay. TCRdb took over this immuneACCESS table, retaining in-frame rearrangements with V and J assigned. Such tables are incomplete; in checked studies, under half of the missing clones stem from an unresolved V gene, and the remainder is unexplained. Recorded for this sample are approximately 150,000 clones; over 80% of them occurred a single time. Of the sample, approximately 40% is held by the ten largest clones. The specimen sequenced was peripheral blood. The source is a man aged 45-60 years who had recovered from COVID-19.

This clone was seen a single time. The rearrangement joins TRBV5-1 to TRBJ2-3; 7 nucleotides agree with TRBD1. The CDR3 consists of 15 residues. Germline V gives CDR1 SGHRS, CDR2 YFSETQ. The V and J ends lost 0 bases and 1 base, in that order; junction bases with no gene match: 2. The CDR3 protein is CASSLEGARTDTQYF. As DNA, the CDR3 is TGCGCCAGCAGCTTGGAGGGGGCTCGCACAGATACGCAGTATTTT. The complete variable domain, with remaining parts taken from reference TRBV5-1 and TRBJ2-3, reads KAGVTQTPRYLIKTRGQQVTLSCSPISGHRSVSWYQQTPGQGLQFLFEYFSETQRNKGNFPGRFSGRQFSNSRSEMNVSTLELGDSALYLCASSLEGARTDTQYFGPGTRLTVL.

This sequence joins TRBV7-2 and TRBJ2-1; D gene ambiguous. Trimming stripped 4 bases from V and 0 bases from J, with 13 bases between. Germline values: CDR1 SGHTA, CDR2 FQGNSA. The CDR3 runs to 16 residues. CDR3 region: CASSYPPGPSYNEQFF. CDR3 in DNA: TGTGCCAGCAGCTACCCGCCGGGTCCCTCCTACAATGAGCAGTTCTTC.

The gene calls are TRBV27 and TRBJ2-7; D call uncertain. From germline, CDR1 is MNHEY and CDR2 SMNVEV (reference sequence). The CDR3 is 13 residues long. Trimming took 3 bases from V and 0 from J, leaving 6 bases between them. The CDR3 region is CASSFQASYEQYF. The CDR3 bases are TGTGCCAGCAGTTTCCAGGCCTCCTACGAGCAGTACTTC.

The chain uses TRBV9 and TRBJ2-6; D uncertain. Per the germline V gene, CDR1 is SGDLS and CDR2 is YYNGEE. This CDR3 has 16 amino acids. V was pared by 4 bases and J by 0 bases, with 11 bases between. DNA of the CDR3: TGTGCCAGCAGCCTCGGTCAATACTCTGGGGCCAACGTCCTGACTTTC. Its protein product is CASSLGQYSGANVLTF. Drawing the rest from reference TRBV9 and TRBJ2-6, the complete variable domain is DSGVTQTPKHLITATGQRVTLRCSPRSGDLSVYWYQQSLDQGLQFLIQYYNGEERAKGNILERFSAQQFPDLHSELNLSSLELGDSALYFCASSLGQYSGANVLTFGAGSRLTVL.

J is TRBJ2-4 and V is TRBV18; TRBD1 agrees at 10 bases. J gave up 8 bases and V 3 bases, and 7 bases lay outside the gene matches. The CDR3 has 15 residues. CDR1 is KGHSH and CDR2 is LQKENI in the germline V gene. The CDR3: CASSPPGQGLHIQYF. The CDR3 bases are TGTGCCAGCTCACCGCCGGGACAGGGGTTACACATTCAGTACTTC.

This sequence joins TRBV9 and TRBJ1-3, with D unclear. The V gene's germline CDR1 is SGDLS and CDR2 YYNGEE. This CDR3 contains 14 residues. Deletions cut 3 bases from V and 0 bases from J, with 7 bases between. The CDR3 loop reads CASSAHSSGNTIYF. The DNA for the CDR3 is TGTGCCAGCAGCGCCCATTCCTCTGGAAACACCATATATTTT.

V and J are TRBV7-9 and TRBJ1-2, with 9 bases lining up with TRBD1. Germline-derived CDR1 and CDR2 are SEHNR and FQNEAQ (reference sequence). V shed 5 bases and J 3 bases; nucleotides not matched to a gene: 10. The CDR3 covers 16 residues. CDR3 nucleotide sequence: TGTGCCAGCAGCATTGTCCGGGGACAGGGCCACTATGGCTACACCTTC. Its protein product is CASSIVRGQGHYGYTF.

This clone was recorded only once. A read error may account for a junction end that differs from germline. The chain has TRBV27 and TRBJ1-1; D remains ambiguous. The CDR3 runs to 17 residues. Germline V gene sequence: CDR1 MNHEY, CDR2 SMNVEV (reference sequence). The DNA of the CDR3 is TGTGCCAACAGTTTATTTACAACAGCCCTATCGAACACTGAAGCTTTCTTT. Residues: CANSLFTTALSNTEAFF.

V and J are TRBV6-6 and TRBJ2-7; possibly TRBD1 for D (7 bases). Germline V gene lookup returns CDR1 MNHNY and CDR2 SVGAGI (reference sequence). The CDR3 totals 16 residues. Trimming took off 0 bases at V and 7 bases at J, with 19 bases between the two ends. Written as DNA, the CDR3 is TGTGCCAGCAGTTACTCGAACTGGCAGGGGGGCGGGGAGCAGTACTTC. Its translation: CASSYSNWQGGGEQYF.

The rearrangement links TRBV4-3 to TRBJ2-2; TRBD2 aligns across 8 bases. This CDR3 spans 16 amino acids. Germline V gene lookup returns CDR1 LGHNA and CDR2 YSLEER. The V and J ends lost 0 bases and 4 bases, in that order; junction bases with no gene match: 4. CDR3 coding DNA: TGCGCCAGCAGCCAAGAAGCGGGGGCAATCACCGGGGAGCTGTTTTTT. Translating gives CASSQEAGAITGELFF.

The rearrangement links TRBV19 to TRBJ2-3; 8 nucleotides line up with TRBD2. V lost 2 bases, J lost 6 bases, and 10 bases stayed unmatched. CDR1 and CDR2 from the germline V gene are LNHDA and SQIVND (reference sequence). The CDR3 covers 16 residues. CDR3: CASSISFAGGRDTQYF. CDR3 nucleotide sequence: TGTGCCAGTAGTATATCTTTTGCGGGGGGTAGGGATACGCAGTATTTT.

The rearrangement uses TRBV6-5 and TRBJ2-7; 11 bases map to TRBD1. Trimming removed 2 bases from V and 4 bases from J; junction bases left unmatched: 4. Germline V gives CDR1 MNHEY, CDR2 SVGAGI. CDR3 size: 15 residues. CDR3 nucleotides: TGTGCCAGCAGTTACCGGGACAGGGGGGTTTACGAGCAGTACTTC. It is translated as CASSYRDRGVYEQYF.

This chain joins TRBV7-2 and TRBJ1-2, with 9 bases fitting TRBD1. The length of the CDR3 is 14 residues. The junction had 3 bases not matched to a gene; V was cut back by 5 bases and J by 2 bases. Germline assignment: CDR1 SGHTA and CDR2 FQGNSA. As DNA, the CDR3 is TGTGCCAGCAGCACTGGGACAGGGAACTATGGCTACACCTTC. Translation: CASSTGTGNYGYTF.

V and J are TRBV19 and TRBJ1-4; a possible D gene is TRBD1 (5 bases). The CDR3 totals 15 residues. V lost 4 bases and J lost 7, with 16 bases in between. Germline V gives CDR1 LNHDA, CDR2 SQIVND (reference sequence). CDR3 DNA: TGTGCCAGTAGTACCCCGGTCAGGGAGGGTGAAAAACTGTTTTTT. Its translation is CASSTPVREGEKLFF. The variable domain in full, completed from reference TRBV19 and TRBJ1-4, reads DGGITQSPKYLFRKEGQNVTLSCEQNLNHDAMYWYRQDPGQGLRLIYYSQIVNDFQKGDIAEGYSVSREKKESFPLTVTSAQKNPTAFYLCASSTPVREGEKLFFGSGTQLSVL.

This clone has more than one count but fewer than ten. As DNA, the CDR3 is TGCGCCAGCAGCCGAGACGGAGACTACGAGCAGTACTTC. Amino acid sequence: CASSRDGDYEQYF. The chain combines TRBV5-1 with TRBJ2-7; D is uncertain. This CDR3 comprises 13 residues. V was pared by 4 bases and J by 3 bases, with 11 bases between. Germline values: CDR1 SGHRS, CDR2 YFSETQ.

The genes are TRBV10-2 and TRBJ2-7, with D tentatively TRBD2 (5 bases). Germline loops: CDR1 WSHSY, CDR2 SAAADI. This CDR3 has 13 amino acids. V lost 4 bases and J lost 3, with 10 bases in between. The CDR3 DNA reads TGCGCCAGCAGTGCGGGAAAACACTACGAGCAGTACTTC. This encodes CASSAGKHYEQYF.

V usage is TRBV6-4 and J usage is TRBJ1-2; 9 bases line up with TRBD1. This CDR3 contains 15 residues. Unmatched junction bases numbered 7, after V lost 3 bases and J lost 5 bases. The germline CDR1 and CDR2 sequences are MRHNA and SNTAGT. The CDR3 bases are TGTGCCAGCAGTGAATCTTGGACAGGGGAATATGGCTACACCTTC. The encoded protein is CASSESWTGEYGYTF.

This chain uses TRBV15 with TRBJ1-6; D unclear. Germline CDR1 is LNHNV and CDR2 is YYDKDF (reference sequence). V was shortened by 5 bases and J by 7 bases, with 9 bases between the two germline ends. The CDR3 totals 13 residues. The CDR3 DNA is TGTGCCACCAGCGCGAACAGAAATTCACCCCTCCACTTT. Translated: CATSANRNSPLHF.

The chain recombines TRBV7-9 with TRBJ1-2, with 7 positions matching TRBD1. This CDR3 spans 15 amino acids. With V trimmed by 5 bases and J by 5 bases, 11 bases remained unmatched. CDR1 SEHNR and CDR2 FQNEAQ come from the germline V gene (reference sequence). Here the CDR3 reads CASSHGTGTAYGYTF. CDR3 coding DNA: TGTGCCAGCAGCCATGGGACCGGGACAGCTTATGGCTACACCTTC.

The V call is TRBV5-1, the J call TRBJ1-1; no clear D gene. V lost 2 bases, J lost 0 bases, and 5 bases lay in between. The germline CDR1 and CDR2 sequences are SGHRS and YFSETQ. CDR3 size: 13 residues. CDR3 region: CASSLQMNTEAFF. CDR3 nucleotide sequence: TGCGCCAGCAGCTTACAGATGAACACTGAAGCTTTCTTT.

This clone was detected a few times. This chain links TRBV4-1 with TRBJ1-4; a weak D match, TRBD1 (5 bases). Trimming pared 3 bases from V and 8 bases from J, leaving 16 bases between. CDR3 length: 15 residues. Germline V lookup: CDR1 MGHRA, CDR2 YSYEKL. CDR3 in DNA: TGCGCCAGCAGCCAGGACCTCGGCCGACAGGAAAAACTGTTTTTT. Residues: CASSQDLGRQEKLFF.

The CDR3 region has the DNA TGTGCCAGCAGCTTGGGGGCAGATCAAGCTTTCTTT. It translates to CASSLGADQAFF. The chain has TRBV5-4 and TRBJ1-1; unclear D gene. Trimming shortened V by 0 bases and J by 9 bases, and 9 bases separated the two germline ends. This CDR3 has 12 amino acids. Germline CDR1 is SGHNT and CDR2 is YYREEE (reference sequence). Full variable domain (remainder filled in from reference TRBV5-4 and TRBJ1-1): ETGVTQSPTHLIKTRGQQVTLRCSSQSGHNTVSWYQQALGQGPQFIFQYYREEENGRGNFPPRFSGLQFPNYSSELNVNALELDDSALYLCASSLGADQAFFGQGTRLTVV.

The chain combines TRBV7-2 with TRBJ1-1; D is possibly TRBD1 (6 bases). The ends were cut back, 5 bases at V and 5 bases at J, with 21 bases in the middle. The CDR3 has 16 residues. Germline loops: CDR1 SGHTA, CDR2 FQGNSA. The CDR3 bases are TGTGCCAGCAGCCCCCAACAGGGAGAGTTTGAAACTGAAGCTTTCTTT. Residues: CASSPQQGEFETEAFF.

The rearrangement links TRBV6-2 or TRBV6-3 to TRBJ2-2; the match to TRBD1 covers 7 bases. V lost 5 bases, J lost 2 bases, and 5 bases stayed unmatched. The CDR3 has 15 amino acids. The germline CDR1 and CDR2 sequences are MNHEY and SVGEGT. CDR3 sequence: CASSGGTENTGELFF. The DNA of the CDR3 is TGTGCCAGCAGTGGTGGGACAGAAAACACCGGGGAGCTGTTTTTT.

The chain is built from TRBV30 and TRBJ2-3; 9 nucleotides agree with TRBD2. The CDR3 runs 15 residues. The V segment lost 0 bases and the J segment 7 bases; nucleotides outside the gene matches: 8. Looked up from germline, CDR1 is GTSNPN and CDR2 is SVGIG (reference sequence). CDR3 nucleotide sequence: TGTGCCTGGAGTGTTCTTACTAGCGGGCGAAATACGCAGTATTTT. Its protein product is CAWSVLTSGRNTQYF.

This clone was recorded once. This chain connects TRBV7-8 to TRBJ1-2; no definite D call. Germline CDR1 is SGHVS and CDR2 is FQNEAQ. This CDR3 is 15 amino acids long. V dropped 2 bases and J dropped 6 bases, with 16 bases sitting between them. The CDR3 coding sequence is TGTGCCAGCAGCTTACTTGGAGAGAGAATGCATGGCTACACCTTC. It translates to CASSLLGERMHGYTF.

In this sample, this clone turned up once. The gene calls are TRBV7-2 and TRBJ1-3, with TRBD1 matching over 8 bases. CDR3 size: 15 residues. J gave up 2 bases and V 2 bases, and 2 bases lay outside the gene matches. Germline V CDR1 and CDR2: SGHTA, FQGNSA. The CDR3 DNA follows: TGTGCCAGCAGCTTACCGGACAGGGCTGGAAACACCATATATTTT. It specifies CASSLPDRAGNTIYF.